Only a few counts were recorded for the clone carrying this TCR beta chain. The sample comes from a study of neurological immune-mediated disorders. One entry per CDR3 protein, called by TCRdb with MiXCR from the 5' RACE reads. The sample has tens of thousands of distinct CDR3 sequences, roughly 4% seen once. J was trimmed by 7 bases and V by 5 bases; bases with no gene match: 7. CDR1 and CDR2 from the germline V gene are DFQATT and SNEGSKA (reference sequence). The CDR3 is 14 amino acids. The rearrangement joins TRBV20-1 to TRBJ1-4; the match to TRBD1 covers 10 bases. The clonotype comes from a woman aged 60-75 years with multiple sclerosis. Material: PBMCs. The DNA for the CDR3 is TGCAGTGCTCCAGCGGACAGGGGGTTTGAAAAACTGTTTTTT. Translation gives CSAPADRGFEKLFF.